This T cell receptor (beta chain) came from a study of T cell repertoires in cytomegalovirus infection (dated by TCRdb to about 2019). Background for the entire study: Donor HLA type was relevant to the analysis, as public TCR beta signatures indicated carriage of CMV infection together with the matching HLA type.

Sequencing relied on an Illumina HiSeq 1500. TCRdb itself trimmed the public reads at Q25 with fastp, ran MiXCR and retained productive beta chains. All rows with the same CDR3 protein become a single entry with the most common DNA and genes. The sample table holds about 490,000 distinct CDR3 sequences, of which approximately 17% were seen once. Under 30% of the sample goes to the ten largest clones. Its CDR3 holds 13 amino acids, cysteine through phenylalanine. Only the CDR3 DNA stays, 39 bases, in frame from base 1. For CDR1 and CDR2, the germline V gene lists SGDLS and YYNGEE. The germline ends are 10 bases apart after V is trimmed by 3 bases and J by 3 bases. This clonotype was detected a few times. Its antigen is still unknown. Qualities for individual bases were not recorded, and no much larger clone is one base off. The full study reports these points: In both this cohort and an independent roughly 330-donor cohort, the cumulative frequency of public TCR beta family members distinguished carriers of CMV infection plus the relevant HLA type. The ex vivo response was dominated by HLA-C-restricted CMV-specific TCR beta clonotypes, which also provided the single most frequent clonotype in two of eight donors.

Sequencing was done on a sample of CD8+ T cells from PBMCs. This clonotype was sampled from a human donor in good health (CMV status not recorded). Some clones in this sample may be carry-over from other donors' samples. The sequence is built from TRBV9 and TRBJ2-7, with no reliable assignment of the D segment. The nucleotides are TGTGCCAGCAGCGCGAGTCTTCACTACGAGCAGTACTTC. Translation gives CASSASLHYEQYF.